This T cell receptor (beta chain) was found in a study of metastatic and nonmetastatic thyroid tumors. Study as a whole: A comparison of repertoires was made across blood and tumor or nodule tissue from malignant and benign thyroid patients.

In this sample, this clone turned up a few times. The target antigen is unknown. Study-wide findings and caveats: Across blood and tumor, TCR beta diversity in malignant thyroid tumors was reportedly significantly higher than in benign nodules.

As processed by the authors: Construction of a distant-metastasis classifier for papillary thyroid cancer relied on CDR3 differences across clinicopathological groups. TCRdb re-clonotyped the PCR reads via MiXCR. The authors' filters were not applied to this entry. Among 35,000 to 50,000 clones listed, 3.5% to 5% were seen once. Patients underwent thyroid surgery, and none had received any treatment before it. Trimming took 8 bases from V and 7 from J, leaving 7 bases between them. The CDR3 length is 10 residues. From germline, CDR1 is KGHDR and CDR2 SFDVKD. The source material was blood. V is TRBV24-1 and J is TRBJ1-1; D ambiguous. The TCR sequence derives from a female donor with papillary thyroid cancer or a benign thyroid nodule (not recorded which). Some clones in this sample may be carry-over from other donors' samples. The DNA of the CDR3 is TGTGCCACCAAAAATAGTGAAGCTTTCTTT. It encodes CATKNSEAFF.